Listed below are T cell receptor beta chains from one sample, sequenced in a study of blood T cell repertoires in COVID-19. Profiled with immunoSEQ multiplex PCR; TCRdb holds only in-frame clones, not every one. The data contain about 120,000 clones, around 78% of them singletons. Specimen: peripheral blood. The receptors shown here come from a man aged 25-45 years with acute or convalescent COVID-19. CDR3s leave out the opening cysteine and the closing phenylalanine or tryptophan. The order of the fields is V gene, clone size, J gene, CDR3 protein. The listing skips clone size in some rows; elsewhere it reads once, few, many or a size class.

>TRBV19|.|TRBJ2-2
ASKVQSGGRYTGELF
>TRBV30|.|TRBJ2-7
AWTAGSYEQY
>TRBV6-1|.|TRBJ1-2
ASSEVRGQGNGYT
>TRBV5-1|.|TRBJ2-6
ASSPVSGANVLT
>TRBV5-6|.|TRBJ2-2
ASSLGMGGSLSGELF
>TRBV11-2|.|TRBJ2-3
ASSLDPTDTQY
>TRBV5-1|.|TRBJ2-1
ASSLQDGVYNEQF
>TRBV4-1|.|TRBJ2-1
ASSQELSYNEQF
>TRBV19|.|TRBJ1-6
ASSLTQGATSPLH
>TRBV11-1|.|TRBJ2-7
ASSTTSGGAEQY
>TRBV5-5|.|TRBJ1-1
ASSSMAGANTEAF
>TRBV7-8|.|TRBJ2-2
ASSLAANTGELF
>TRBV13|.|TRBJ1-2
ASSNPTGGPNYGYT
>TRBV25-1|.|TRBJ2-7
ASSTSGGGYEQY
>TRBV12-3/TRBV12-4|.|TRBJ2-2
ASRTVRAGELF
>TRBV3-1/TRBV3-2|.|TRBJ2-3
ASSQDLPSSGSFTDTQY
>TRBV19|.|TRBJ2-1
ASSIGFSGRPNYNEQF
>TRBV2|.|TRBJ2-5
ASSPGQGRQETQY
>TRBV7-2|.|TRBJ2-7
ASSWDRVSSYEQY
>TRBV9|once|TRBJ2-1
ASSVESGSYNEQF
>TRBV10-2|.|TRBJ1-4
ASGRQATNEKLF
>TRBV5-1|.|TRBJ2-5
ASSLAGTSGETQY
>TRBV5-1|.|TRBJ2-5
ASSLTGLSKETQY
>TRBV12-3/TRBV12-4|.|TRBJ1-4
ASSLEGEKLF
>TRBV6-6|.|TRBJ1-2
ASSSPGQGANYGYT
>TRBV6-5|.|TRBJ2-1
ASMVGRAINEQF
>TRBV19|.|TRBJ2-2
ASSIDRRAGELF
>TRBV11-2|.|TRBJ2-5
ASSLSGDILETQY
>TRBV4-1|.|TRBJ2-1
ASSHPTTSGPLGLSYNEQF
>TRBV4-2|.|TRBJ2-3
ASSQDYGTGGTDTQY
>TRBV12-5|.|TRBJ2-3
ASGLGRLAGGPSDTQY
>TRBV6-2/TRBV6-3|medium-sized|TRBJ2-1
ASSYLGDPNEQF
>TRBV10-3|.|TRBJ2-1
AISEGTSGSHEQF
>TRBV27|.|TRBJ1-1
ASSLLQGAGVWTEAF
>TRBV16|.|TRBJ1-1
ASSPGHTTEAF
>TRBV7-9|.|TRBJ2-7
ASSLPGDRPSSYEQY
>TRBV2|.|TRBJ2-7
ASRSRAGGTEQY
>TRBV2|once|TRBJ1-3
ASSEGGSGNTIY
>TRBV7-9|.|TRBJ1-2
ASSLTSEGDGYT
>TRBV7-9|.|TRBJ1-5
ASSTGGQPQH
>TRBV10-3|.|TRBJ2-2
AISEFGLNTGELF
>TRBV7-2|.|TRBJ2-1
ASSRDRVIGNEQF
>TRBV28|.|TRBJ1-4
ASSTDRGAEKLF
>TRBV6-5|.|TRBJ1-2
ATSQTTRGGYGYT
>TRBV6-6|.|TRBJ1-1
ASSYAEENTEAF
>TRBV6-2/TRBV6-3|.|TRBJ1-6
ASSYYRGSPLH
>TRBV7-2|.|TRBJ1-1
ASSLTGGDTEAF
>TRBV15|.|TRBJ1-5
ATSRAPGGNQPQH
>TRBV6-1|.|TRBJ1-6
ASSDRDRGNSPLH
>TRBV6-1|.|TRBJ2-3
ASSEPFGVGGTDTQY
>TRBV30|.|TRBJ2-1
AWGLAGGYNEQF
>TRBV5-6|.|TRBJ2-5
ASSTPLGGRETQY
>TRBV5-1|.|TRBJ2-5
ASSLVRGAGETQY
>TRBV7-9|.|TRBJ1-5
ASSLGQGTSNQPQH
>TRBV19|once|TRBJ2-1
ASSWRETWLNEQF
>TRBV7-6|.|TRBJ1-5
ASSRGQVGSNQPQH
>TRBV2|once|TRBJ1-2
ASSGGEKGYT